One sample yielded the 19 T cell receptor beta chains listed below, sequenced in a study of T-cell memory formation after mild COVID-19. TCRdb re-called the 5' RACE reads through MiXCR, storing one row per CDR3 protein. Altogether 210,000 or so distinct CDR3 sequences are present, 27% being singletons, with the ten largest covering about an eighth. Sequenced sample: PBMCs or a T cell subset sorted from them (not recorded which). The receptors here all came from an adult woman who had mild COVID-19 (a few samples of this study predate the infection). Cell type and time point are not known.

This clonotype has a handful of counts. The rearrangement uses TRBV29-1 and TRBJ1-2; D is unresolved. Trimming took off 0 bases at V and 7 bases at J, with 6 bases between the two ends. Per germline, CDR1 SQVTM and CDR2 ANQGSEA. The CDR3 length is 11 residues. CDR3: CSVEEDAGYTF. The CDR3 nucleotides read TGCAGCGTTGAAGAGGATGCTGGCTACACCTTC.

This chain uses TRBV5-6 with TRBJ2-5, with TRBD1 identical over 9 bases. CDR1 and CDR2 (germline): SGHDT, YYEEEE. The CDR3 loop spans 15 amino acids. The junction had 11 bases not matched to a gene; V was cut back by 4 bases and J by 7 bases. CDR3 nucleotide sequence: TGTGCCAGCAGCCGAGACAGGGGGGTTGCGGGGACCCAGTACTTC. It is translated as CASSRDRGVAGTQYF.

This clonotype was counted only a few times. Written as DNA, the CDR3 is TGTGCCAGCAGACTCCGGGACACGAGCAATCAGCCCCAGCATTTT. This gives the protein CASRLRDTSNQPQHF. The rearrangement uses TRBV12-3 or TRBV12-4 and TRBJ1-5, with D perhaps matching TRBD1 (6 bases). This CDR3 comprises 15 residues. The V end was cut by 6 bases, the J end by 1 base, with 13 bases between.

This chain connects TRBV6-2 or TRBV6-3 to TRBJ1-1, with 9 bases matching TRBD1. The CDR3 is 15 residues long. Per germline, CDR1 MNHEY and CDR2 SVGEGT. V was clipped by 8 bases and J by 4 bases; unmatched bases: 11. The CDR3 loop reads CASPPMGQGPTEAFF. The CDR3, as DNA: TGTGCCAGCCCCCCGATGGGACAGGGTCCCACTGAAGCTTTCTTT.

This clonotype was counted only a few times. This chain connects TRBV3-1 to TRBJ1-1; no firm D call. The CDR3 extends over 15 amino acids. The germline V gene has CDR1 LGHDT and CDR2 YNNKEL (reference sequence). The ends were cut back, 5 bases at V and 4 bases at J, with 17 bases in the middle. The CDR3 is CASSFTLGGGTEAFF. The CDR3 nucleotides are TGTGCCAGCAGCTTTACGTTGGGCGGCGGCACTGAAGCTTTCTTT.

The sample holds a few counts of this clonotype. The genes are TRBV6-1 and TRBJ1-5, with unresolved D. The CDR3 contains 13 residues. Germline V gene lookup returns CDR1 MNHNS and CDR2 SASEGT. Trimming stripped 1 base from V and 2 bases from J, with 3 bases between. Written as DNA, the CDR3 is TGTGCCAGCAGTGAAGGCGGCAATCAGCCCCAGCATTTT. It encodes CASSEGGNQPQHF.

The CDR3 spells CASSRAGAGELFF. DNA for the CDR3: TGTGCCAGCTCACGTGCCGGGGCCGGGGAGCTGTTTTTT. The chain joins TRBV28 to TRBJ2-2, with D perhaps TRBD2 (5 bases). The germline V and J ends were trimmed by 8 bases and 6 bases, with 13 bases remaining between them. Germline V gene data show CDR1 as MDHEN and CDR2 as SYDVKM. The CDR3 consists of 13 residues.

This chain connects TRBV12-3 or TRBV12-4 to TRBJ1-2; D ambiguous. V lost 3 bases to trimming and J lost 0 bases, with 14 bases between them. This CDR3 comprises 16 residues. CDR3 in DNA: TGTGCCAGCAGTTTTCTCTTCGGTTCTACTAACTATGGCTACACCTTC. Translation: CASSFLFGSTNYGYTF.

The V and J genes are TRBV18 and TRBJ2-3; D is undetermined. This CDR3 region has 14 residues. Germline V gene sequence: CDR1 KGHSH, CDR2 LQKENI. Trimming stripped 1 base from V and 3 bases from J, with 8 bases between. The CDR3 loop reads CASSPRIGTDTQYF. The CDR3 DNA follows: TGTGCCAGCTCACCACGGATAGGAACAGATACGCAGTATTTT.

This clonotype occurred a few times. The rearrangement uses TRBV18 and TRBJ2-3; maybe TRBD1 (5 bases). The CDR3 loop spans 14 amino acids. The V end was cut by 3 bases, the J end by 4 bases, with 11 bases between. Germline assignment: CDR1 KGHSH and CDR2 LQKENI. The CDR3, as DNA: TGTGCCAGCTCACCGCCAGGGCAACCAGATACGCAGTATTTT. Its protein product is CASSPPGQPDTQYF. The full variable domain, its missing parts supplied by reference TRBV18 and TRBJ2-3, is NAGVMQNPRHLVRRRGQEARLRCSPMKGHSHVYWYRQLPEEGLKFMVYLQKENIIDESGMPKERFSAEFPKEGPSILRIQQVVRGDSAAYFCASSPPGQPDTQYFGPGTRLTVL.

Notes on this clonotype: The germline gene is not matched at one end of the junction; a read error may be the cause. The chain employs TRBV7-9 and TRBJ2-1; 11 bases are a match to TRBD1. The CDR3 runs 17 residues. Germline V gene sequence: CDR1 SEHNR, CDR2 FQNEAQ (reference sequence). The CDR3 nucleotides read TGTGCCAGCAGCCGGTCCTGGGGACAGGGGGGCTACGATGAGCAGTTCTTC. Translation gives CASSRSWGQGGYDEQFF.

The chain is built from TRBV3-1 and TRBJ2-3, with a possible D match to TRBD2 (5 bases). The CDR3 has 14 residues. Germline CDR1 is LGHDT and CDR2 is YNNKEL (reference sequence). V dropped 1 base and J dropped 6 bases, with 11 bases sitting between them. CDR3 residues: CASSQVRGKDTQYF. In nucleotides, the CDR3 is TGTGCCAGCAGCCAAGTCCGGGGTAAGGATACGCAGTATTTT.

The V call is TRBV9, the J call TRBJ2-7, with 9 bases fitting TRBD2. There are 15 residues in the CDR3. The germline V gene has CDR1 SGDLS and CDR2 YYNGEE. The V gene end was trimmed by 3 bases and the J gene end by 1 base; junction bases not matched to a gene: 5. CDR3 sequence reads: CASSAAGGLSYEQYF. Here the CDR3 DNA reads TGTGCCAGCAGCGCAGCGGGGGGTCTATCCTACGAGCAGTACTTC.

V gene TRBV11-3 combines with J gene TRBJ2-1; possibly TRBD1 for D (6 bases). The ends were cut back, 4 bases at V and 0 bases at J, with 10 bases in the middle. This CDR3 contains 15 residues. The germline V gene has CDR1 SGHNT and CDR2 YENEEA. This CDR3 reads CASSSRQDSYNEQFF. The DNA for the CDR3 is TGTGCCAGCAGCTCAAGACAGGACTCCTACAATGAGCAGTTCTTC.

The chain recombines TRBV9 with TRBJ1-2; 7 bases fit TRBD1. With V trimmed by 6 bases and J by 0 bases, 5 bases remained unmatched. CDR1 is SGDLS, CDR2 YYNGEE, per germline. This CDR3 region has 14 residues. CDR3 DNA: TGTGCCAGCACCCCGACAGGGACTAACTATGGCTACACCTTC. As protein: CASTPTGTNYGYTF.

This chain uses TRBV3-1 with TRBJ2-3; no clear D gene. Trimming removed 0 bases at V and 6 bases at J, with 4 bases between. The CDR3 contains 12 residues. CDR1 is LGHDT and CDR2 is YNNKEL in the germline V gene (reference sequence). The CDR3 DNA reads TGTGCCAGCAGCCAAGATCCGGATACGCAGTATTTT. Protein product: CASSQDPDTQYF.

V is TRBV27 and J is TRBJ2-7; TRBD1 matches at 7 bases. Germline assignment: CDR1 MNHEY and CDR2 SMNVEV (reference sequence). The CDR3 loop spans 13 amino acids. V trimming: 3 bases; J trimming: 4 bases; junction bases outside the gene matches: 3. This CDR3 reads CASSFLGQYEQYF. CDR3 bases: TGTGCCAGCAGTTTTTTGGGACAGTACGAGCAGTACTTC.

This chain links TRBV28 with TRBJ2-7, with D unresolved. Germline V CDR1 and CDR2: MDHEN, SYDVKM. Deletions cut 6 bases from V and 2 bases from J, with 11 bases between. The CDR3 spans 13 residues. CDR3: CASSPSGPYEQYF. The DNA for the CDR3 is TGTGCCAGCAGCCCCTCAGGACCCTACGAGCAGTACTTC. The full variable domain, completed using reference TRBV28 and TRBJ2-7, is DVKVTQSSRYLVKRTGEKVFLECVQDMDHENMFWYRQDPGLGLRLIYFSYDVKMKEKGDIPEGYSVSREKKERFSLILESASTNQTSMYLCASSPSGPYEQYFGPGTRLTVT.

The rearrangement links TRBV6-6 to TRBJ2-1, with a possible D match to TRBD2 (5 bases). With 2 bases removed from V and 4 bases from J, the gap between germline ends came to 9 bases. The CDR3 spans 14 residues. The germline V gene encodes CDR1 MNHNY and CDR2 SVGAGI (reference sequence). The CDR3 sequence: CASSYPLDYNEQFF. CDR3 nucleotide sequence: TGTGCCAGCAGTTACCCACTAGATTACAATGAGCAGTTCTTC.